This entry is about one T cell receptor (beta chain). After removal of 5 bases from V and 1 base from J, the junction contained 17 bases not matched to a gene. The CDR3 runs 18 residues. Germline assignment: CDR1 DFQATT and CDR2 SNEGSKA (reference sequence). This specimen comes from a study of blood T cells in healthy people across ages. Overall study: Capture via template switching afforded approximately one barcoded beta molecule per two T cells.

Alongside a J-beta primer mix, a sample-barcoded 5' primer served in a second PCR lasting roughly 7 to 11 cycles. TCRdb processed the 5' RACE reads anew with MiXCR; each CDR3 protein has one entry. The table includes just under 550,000 distinct CDR3 sequences, about 24% detected once. This sample also appeared in a second study, on T cells of mothers and their children. This second study says: A few healthy Caucasian mothers and their six children were the donors. Whether pairs are related or unrelated, thymic selection shapes their TCR recombination output in much the same way.

The sample comprised blood. J is TRBJ2-1 and V is TRBV20-1; 7 bases fit TRBD2. The sequence derives from a boy between 5 and 17 years old in good health. The CDR3 DNA is TGCAGTGCTTCAGGCAGGCTAGCGGTAGGTAGGTCCTACAATGAGCAGTTCTTC. Its translation is CSASGRLAVGRSYNEQFF.